The 10 T cell receptor beta chains listed next were all sequenced from one sample in a study of T cells in Graves' hyperthyroidism and ophthalmopathy. Amplified TCR beta CDR3 regions derived from RNA transcripts. A set of HTBI primers served as the primers for a first-round RT-PCR of the TCR CDR3. TCRdb reprocessed the multiplex PCR reads via MiXCR and lists one record per CDR3 protein. The table shows more than 500,000 distinct CDR3 sequences, with around 15% occurring only once. Sequenced sample: blood. The receptors were gathered from a woman aged 25 to 39 with Graves' hyperthyroidism.

This clonotype has just a few counts. This chain links TRBV20-1 with TRBJ2-5, with 10 bases identical to TRBD1. The CDR3 is 17 residues long. Trimming removed 5 bases from V and 1 base from J; junction bases left unmatched: 13. Per the germline V gene, CDR1 is DFQATT and CDR2 is SNEGSKA (reference sequence). The CDR3 bases are TGCAGTGCTCCCGGGACAGGGGATCGGGGTAGCCAAGAGACCCAGTACTTC. Amino acids: CSAPGTGDRGSQETQYF.

Remarks on this clonotype: This may be a read error: a much more frequent sequence differs by one nucleotide. V and J are TRBV28 and TRBJ1-2; the D gene is possibly TRBD1 (5 bases). V was cut by 4 bases and J by 0 bases, with 9 bases left in between. Germline CDR1 and CDR2: MDHEN and SYDVKM. The CDR3 runs 14 residues. The DNA of the CDR3 is TGTGCCAGCAGTTCTCCGGGGGCTAACTATGGCTACACCTTC. Translation gives CASSSPGANYGYTF.

This clonotype was detected only a few times. This chain links TRBV9 with TRBJ2-1, with 8 bases matching TRBD2. CDR3 length: 15 residues. V shed 0 bases, J shed 4 bases, and the junction held 3 bases outside the gene matches. CDR1 is SGDLS, CDR2 YYNGEE, per germline. The CDR3 loop reads CASSVEAGVYNEQFF. For the CDR3, the DNA is TGTGCCAGCAGCGTAGAAGCGGGAGTATACAATGAGCAGTTCTTC.

There are a few counts of this clonotype. The chain combines TRBV27 with TRBJ2-3, with D tentatively TRBD2 (6 bases). The CDR3 extends over 19 amino acids. Trimming pared 2 bases from V and 3 bases from J, leaving 24 bases between. Germline lookup yields CDR1 MNHEY and CDR2 SMNVEV (reference sequence). CDR3 in DNA: TGTGCCAGCAGTTTAACCCCATTTGGCTGGAGGGCGGATACAGATACGCAGTATTTT. Residues: CASSLTPFGWRADTDTQYF.

Many counts were recorded for this clonotype. V usage is TRBV12-3 or TRBV12-4 and J usage is TRBJ2-2; D ambiguous. This CDR3 is 11 amino acids long. With 3 bases removed from V and 4 bases from J, the gap between germline ends came to 0 bases. CDR3 in amino acids: CASSFTGELFF. For the CDR3, the DNA is TGTGCCAGCAGTTTCACCGGGGAGCTGTTTTTT.

This clonotype was observed a single time. This sequence joins TRBV12-3 or TRBV12-4 and TRBJ2-3; 13 bases agree with TRBD2. The V segment lost 4 bases and the J segment 3 bases; nucleotides outside the gene matches: 7. The CDR3 extends over 17 amino acids. The CDR3 here is CASSSSGTSGITDTQYF. CDR3 nucleotides: TGTGCCAGCAGTTCCTCCGGGACTAGCGGGATAACAGATACGCAGTATTTT.

The CDR3 coding sequence is TGCAGTGCCCCGTCCGGGACTAGCGGAACAGATACGCAGTATTTT. Translating gives CSAPSGTSGTDTQYF. J is TRBJ2-3 and V is TRBV20-1; 11 nucleotides align to TRBD2. V lost 6 bases to trimming and J lost 3 bases; unmatched junction nucleotides: 8. This CDR3 has 15 residues. Germline CDR1 and CDR2: DFQATT and SNEGSKA (reference sequence).

This clonotype has a count of ten or more. V and J are TRBV12-3 or TRBV12-4 and TRBJ2-5, with a tentative D call TRBD1 (5 bases). The CDR3 is 15 amino acids. The germline V and J ends were trimmed by 3 bases and 5 bases, with 16 bases remaining between them. CDR3 sequence: CASSFQGGLVETQYF. Here the CDR3 DNA reads TGTGCCAGCAGTTTCCAGGGTGGGCTTGTCGAGACCCAGTACTTC.

This clonotype was recorded at least ten times. The genes are TRBV2 and TRBJ2-1; TRBD1 is a possible D gene (6 bases). The ends were cut back, 11 bases at V and 1 base at J, with 9 bases in the middle. Per the germline V gene, CDR1 is SNHLY and CDR2 is FYNNEI. The CDR3 is 12 amino acids. The CDR3 here is CAAGVSYNEQFF. The CDR3 bases are TGTGCCGCAGGGGTTTCCTACAATGAGCAGTTCTTC. The full variable domain, with the rest looked up from reference TRBV2 and TRBJ2-1, is EPEVTQTPSHQVTQMGQEVILRCVPISNHLYFYWYRQILGQKVEFLVSFYNNEISEKSEIFDDQFSVERPDGSNFTLKIRSTKLEDSAMYFCAAGVSYNEQFFGPGTRLTVL.

Only a few counts were recorded for this clonotype. The chain uses TRBV7-2 and TRBJ2-2; D not resolved. Trimming shortened V by 0 bases and J by 6 bases, and 14 bases separated the two germline ends. This CDR3 comprises 16 residues. Germline CDR1 and CDR2: SGHTA and FQGNSA. CDR3 bases: TGTGCCAGCAGCTTAGCGCGAAGCAGTCAGGCCGGGGAGCTGTTTTTT. Its protein product is CASSLARSSQAGELFF.